The entry that follows covers one TCR beta chain sequence. The antigen is not known. The sample belongs to a study of T cell responses to AZD1222 COVID-19 vaccine. Study results and caveats: The study identified only a handful of AZD1222 recipients as seropositive at baseline.

CDR3 length: 14 residues. Germline CDR1 is LNHDA and CDR2 is SQIVND (reference sequence). Trimming shortened V by 3 bases and J by 3 bases, and 12 bases separated the two germline ends. The data were produced by immunoSEQ multiplex PCR, yet TCRdb's version contains in-frame clones alone and is incomplete. This table holds roughly 66,000 clones, around 84% found once. Sample: peripheral blood, taken on day 0 of AZD1222 vaccination. This chain uses TRBV19 with TRBJ2-7, with D uncertain. The origin of this receptor is an adult in good health. The DNA of the CDR3 is TGTGCCAGTAGTATTAGGGATTCGGTCTACGAGCAGTACTTC. Residues: CASSIRDSVYEQYF.